Sequencing of this T cell receptor beta chain was carried out in a study of technical replicates of blood from a few donors. This clone was detected only once. CDR1 is SNHLY and CDR2 is FYNNEI in the germline V gene. Losses at the gene ends were 6 bases for V and 4 bases for J; bases not matched to a gene: 5. The CDR3 length is 14 residues. Some clones are missing from TCRdb's copy, which holds only in-frame ones; the method was immunoSEQ multiplex PCR. The sample contains roughly 60,000 clones, about 86% of which appear only once. The TCR was taken from a human donor in good health. Some clones in this sample may be carry-over from other donors' samples. This chain connects TRBV2 to TRBJ2-2; 7 bases are shared with TRBD2. The source material was PBMCs. The CDR3 protein is CASRLGGGTGELFF. CDR3 bases: TGTGCCAGCAGGCTGGGGGGGGGCACCGGGGAGCTGTTTTTT.